Below, 10 T cell receptor beta chains from the same sample are listed, as sequenced in a study of cytomegalovirus exposure and HLA in healthy donors. The primer mix had 60 Vbeta and 13 Jbeta primers. Measured with immunoSEQ multiplex PCR; TCRdb has only the in-frame clones, and not every one. The sample shows about 130,000 clones, about three quarters of them seen only once. Specimen: PBMCs. All receptors come from a middle-aged man in good health and CMV-seropositive.

The chain employs TRBV6-1 and TRBJ1-2; D possibly corresponds to TRBD1 (6 bases). Trimming left V 1 base short and J 4 bases short, with 10 bases between. This CDR3 contains 14 residues. Germline values: CDR1 MNHNS, CDR2 SASEGT. The CDR3 spells CASSEDPDSYGYTF. CDR3 DNA sequence: TGTGCCAGCAGTGAAGATCCGGACAGCTATGGCTACACCTTC.

The V and J genes are TRBV2 and TRBJ2-1; D remains ambiguous. This CDR3 has 15 residues. From germline, CDR1 is SNHLY and CDR2 FYNNEI. Trimming left V 0 bases short and J 3 bases short, with 9 bases between. CDR3 coding DNA: TGTGCCAGCAGTGAAGCGTCCTCGGGCTACAATGAGCAGTTCTTC. It encodes CASSEASSGYNEQFF.

V and J are TRBV29-1 and TRBJ2-1; 12 nucleotides align to TRBD2. The length of the CDR3 is 15 residues. The germline gives CDR1 SQVTM, CDR2 ANQGSEA. V was clipped by 7 bases and J by 8 bases; unmatched bases: 12. The CDR3 region has the DNA TGCAGCGCCCGAGGACTAGCGGGGATGCACGATGAGCAGTTCTTC. It yields the protein CSARGLAGMHDEQFF.

V and J are TRBV27 and TRBJ2-7; D not certain. The germline CDR1 and CDR2 sequences are MNHEY and SMNVEV (reference sequence). Trimming took 4 bases from V and 2 from J, leaving 12 bases between them. This CDR3 is 14 amino acids long. CDR3 loop: CASSSPGPTYEQYF. Written as DNA, the CDR3 is TGTGCCAGCAGTTCCCCTGGGCCTACCTACGAGCAGTACTTC.

In this sample, this clone turned up a few times. The chain recombines TRBV6-1 with TRBJ1-5; 7 positions agree with TRBD1. From germline, CDR1 is MNHNS and CDR2 SASEGT. V trimming: 2 bases; J trimming: 4 bases; junction bases outside the gene matches: 2. This CDR3 comprises 14 residues. The CDR3 region has the DNA TGTGCCAGCAGTGAACCAGGGGGGAATCAGCCCCAGCATTTT. Its translation: CASSEPGGNQPQHF.

This chain joins TRBV5-5 and TRBJ2-3; D is perhaps TRBD2 (6 bases). The CDR3 is 13 residues long. Trimming cost V 5 bases and J 14 bases, with 21 bases left between them. The germline gives CDR1 SGHKS, CDR2 YYEKEE (reference sequence). CDR3 residues: CASSQAGPQEWYF. In DNA, the CDR3 is TGTGCCAGCAGTCAGGCGGGGCCCCAGGAGTGGTATTTT.

In the case of this clone: An end of the junction does not agree with germline; a read error may underlie this. The V and J genes are TRBV2 and TRBJ1-1, with 7 bases lining up with TRBD1. Germline V gene lookup returns CDR1 SNHLY and CDR2 FYNNEI. The CDR3 contains 15 residues. CDR3 residues: CASREDRAGVVEAFF. As DNA, the CDR3 is TGTGCCAGCAGAGAAGACAGGGCAGGGGTTGTTGAAGCTTTCTTT.

This rearrangement joins TRBV11-3 to TRBJ2-7, with TRBD2 identical over 7 bases. The CDR3 runs 12 residues. V was clipped by 1 base and J by 7 bases; unmatched bases: 1. Per germline, CDR1 SGHNT and CDR2 YENEEA. The DNA for the CDR3 is TGTGCCAGCAGCTTAGCGGGAGGTGAGCAGTACTTC. Translation gives CASSLAGGEQYF.

The rearrangement links TRBV5-4 to TRBJ2-7; 8 positions agree with TRBD2. V gave up 0 bases and J gave up 2 bases; unmatched junction bases: 7. Germline lookup yields CDR1 SGHNT and CDR2 YYREEE (reference sequence). The CDR3 is 16 amino acids. CDR3 protein: CASSLGTGGGTYEQYF. CDR3 nucleotide sequence: TGTGCCAGCAGCTTGGGGACGGGAGGGGGAACCTACGAGCAGTACTTC. Complete variable domain (other parts from reference TRBV5-4 and TRBJ2-7): ETGVTQSPTHLIKTRGQQVTLRCSSQSGHNTVSWYQQALGQGPQFIFQYYREEENGRGNFPPRFSGLQFPNYSSELNVNALELDDSALYLCASSLGTGGGTYEQYFGPGTRLTVT.

The chain recombines TRBV5-1 with TRBJ2-1, with no clear D. This CDR3 region has 12 residues. The germline CDR1 and CDR2 sequences are SGHRS and YFSETQ. V lost 4 bases and J lost 2, with 4 bases in between. The CDR3 DNA reads as TGCGCCAGCAGCCGCGCCTACAATGAGCAGTTCTTC. Protein: CASSRAYNEQFF.